The subject of this entry is one T cell receptor beta chain. The target antigen is unknown. The sample belongs to a study of blood T cells in healthy people across ages. Study-level information: Using template switching, researchers captured about one barcoded beta molecule for each two T cells.

The study recruited healthy Caucasian donors from Russia who were aged about 6 to 95. Sample-barcoded 5' priming and a J-beta primer mix drove a second PCR of roughly 7 to 11 cycles. TCRdb independently ran MiXCR on the 5' RACE reads; one entry per CDR3 protein. The table has fewer than 2 million distinct CDR3 sequences, roughly two fifths seen once. Overall study results and limits: Lack of knowledge of donor CMV status possibly confounded expanded clonotype changes.

The receptor was derived from a human donor in good health. Sequencing was done on a sample of blood.

The CDR3 bases are TGTGCCAGCAGCGAGACCGGGACAGGGCTCCTCTCTGGGGCCAACGTCCTGACTTTC. It yields the protein CASSETGTGLLSGANVLTF. V and J are TRBV7-3 and TRBJ2-6, with 9 positions matching TRBD1. V shed 5 bases and J 0 bases; nucleotides not matched to a gene: 11. This CDR3 spans 19 amino acids. The germline CDR1 and CDR2 sequences are SGHTA and FQGTGA.